This T cell receptor (beta chain) is from a study of blood T cell repertoires in COVID-19. Study information: Whether acute or convalescent, the COVID-19 samples came from the United States, Italy and Spain. T cells, B-cell-depleted T cells, or PBMCs provided the cDNA or gDNA that served as material.

The method was immunoSEQ multiplex PCR; TCRdb's version includes in-frame clones alone and lacks a portion of them. Of some 94,000 clones in the sample, 80% to 85% were seen once. The sequencing sample was made of peripheral blood. The TCR was taken from a man aged 65-85 years with active or convalescent COVID-19.

CDR3 in DNA: TGTGCTAGTGGCCTCGGGACAGGCTCTGGAAACACCATATATTTT. It encodes CASGLGTGSGNTIYF. The chain has TRBV12-5 and TRBJ1-3; 8 bases are a match to TRBD1. Per the germline V gene, CDR1 is LGHNT and CDR2 is FRNRAP. This CDR3 has 15 amino acids. The V segment lost 6 bases and the J segment 0 bases; nucleotides outside the gene matches: 4. The full variable domain, with the rest looked up from reference TRBV12-5 and TRBJ1-3, is DARVTQTPRHKVTEMGQEVTMRCQPILGHNTVFWYRQTMMQGLELLAYFRNRAPLDDSGMPKDRFSAEMPDATLATLKIQPSEPRDSAVYFCASGLGTGSGNTIYFGEGSWLTVV.